These 11 T cell receptor beta chains came from one sample sequenced in a study of cytomegalovirus exposure and HLA in healthy donors. In the PCR, 60 Vbeta and 13 Jbeta primers were used. Libraries were prepared by immunoSEQ multiplex PCR; TCRdb keeps only in-frame clonotypes and omits some of them. The data hold 100,000 to 150,000 clones, with 65% to 90% observed a single time. The specimen was PBMCs. Receptors were obtained from a man aged 45-65 years in good health and CMV-seronegative.

The V and J genes are TRBV9 and TRBJ2-3, with 13 bases lining up with TRBD2. Germline V lookup: CDR1 SGDLS, CDR2 YYNGEE. V dropped 0 bases and J dropped 4; count of bases not matched to a gene: 5. This CDR3 contains 17 residues. The CDR3 DNA follows: TGTGCCAGCAGCGTAGCTGCTACTAGCGGGGGGGCAGATACGCAGTATTTT. It codes for CASSVAATSGGADTQYF.

This chain uses TRBV25-1 with TRBJ1-2; D is uncertain. The CDR3 is made up of 14 amino acids. Germline V gene lookup returns CDR1 MGHDK and CDR2 SYGVNS. Trimming took 5 bases from V and 5 from J, leaving 15 bases between them. The CDR3 coding sequence is TGTGCCAGCAGTCTTCCGGGAGCACCATATGGCTACACCTTC. It is translated as CASSLPGAPYGYTF.

This rearrangement joins TRBV6-1 to TRBJ1-1; 8 nucleotides align to TRBD1. Trimming took 5 bases from V and 3 from J; bases not matched to a gene: 5. The CDR3 is 14 amino acids. Germline-derived CDR1 and CDR2 are MNHNS and SASEGT. The CDR3 DNA follows: TGTGCCAGCAGTTGGACAGGGCGGTACACTGAAGCTTTCTTT. Protein sequence: CASSWTGRYTEAFF.

In this sample, this clone turned up a few times. J is TRBJ1-4 and V is TRBV6-1; no definite D call. This CDR3 has 11 residues. Trimming left V 5 bases short and J 5 bases short, with 3 bases between. CDR1 MNHNS and CDR2 SASEGT come from the germline V gene. CDR3 in DNA: TGTGCCAGCAGTCAAAATGAAAAACTGTTTTTT. Translating it yields CASSQNEKLFF.

CDR3 sequence (DNA): TGTGCCAGCAGTATTACTGCAGGGGGCTCTGGGGAGCTGTTTTTT. Residues: CASSITAGGSGELFF. The J gene is TRBJ2-2, the V gene TRBV6-5; TRBD1 aligns across 8 bases. The CDR3 is 15 residues long. Losses at the gene ends were 5 bases for V and 8 bases for J; bases not matched to a gene: 10. Germline V gives CDR1 MNHEY, CDR2 SVGAGI.

This chain connects TRBV10-3 to TRBJ1-1; 8 positions agree with TRBD1. CDR1 and CDR2 from the germline V gene are ENHRY and SYGVKD. V lost 2 bases and J lost 1; bases outside the gene matches: 3. This CDR3 is built from 15 residues. CDR3 sequence reads: CAISEQGAENTEAFF. CDR3 nucleotides: TGTGCCATCAGTGAGCAGGGGGCGGAGAACACTGAAGCTTTCTTT.

The genes are TRBV27 and TRBJ1-6; 8 nucleotides match TRBD1. Germline V gives CDR1 MNHEY, CDR2 SMNVEV (reference sequence). The ends lost 5 bases at V and 6 bases at J; junction bases unmatched: 6. The CDR3 is 15 amino acids. CDR3 coding DNA: TGTGCCAGCAGTATCACAGGGGGTGGTAATTCACCCCTCCACTTT. It codes for CASSITGGGNSPLHF.

This chain connects TRBV10-2 to TRBJ2-7, with D perhaps TRBD1 (5 bases). Germline V gene lookup returns CDR1 WSHSY and CDR2 SAAADI. This CDR3 spans 13 amino acids. Trimming shortened V by 6 bases and J by 3 bases, and 12 bases separated the two germline ends. The CDR3 DNA reads TGCGCCAGCAGCTGGGGCAGGGTCTACGAGCAGTACTTC. This gives the protein CASSWGRVYEQYF.

This rearrangement joins TRBV19 to TRBJ1-4, with D uncertain. The CDR3 sequence is 15 residues long. V was trimmed by 0 bases and J by 6 bases, leaving 11 bases between them. Germline CDR1 reads LNHDA; CDR2 reads SQIVND (reference sequence). CDR3 sequence (DNA): TGTGCCAGTAGTATAGATTTGAGGCCCTATGAAAAACTGTTTTTT. It specifies CASSIDLRPYEKLFF.

Worth noting for this clone: Distinct nucleotide sequences in the sample also encode this CDR3. This rearrangement joins TRBV9 to TRBJ1-2; the D gene is possibly TRBD1 (6 bases). Trimming stripped 0 bases from V and 2 bases from J, with 8 bases between. Germline CDR1 and CDR2: SGDLS and YYNGEE. The CDR3 consists of 14 residues. The CDR3 DNA follows: TGTGCCAGCAGCGTAGGGCAGGGGAACTATGGCTACACCTTC. Protein product: CASSVGQGNYGYTF. Complete variable domain (other parts from reference TRBV9 and TRBJ1-2): DSGVTQTPKHLITATGQRVTLRCSPRSGDLSVYWYQQSLDQGLQFLIQYYNGEERAKGNILERFSAQQFPDLHSELNLSSLELGDSALYFCASSVGQGNYGYTFGSGTRLTVV.

The CDR3 DNA follows: TGTGCCAGCTCACCCTATCAAGAGACCCAGTACTTC. As protein: CASSPYQETQYF. The V call is TRBV18, the J call TRBJ2-5; no reliable D call. Trimming shortened V by 3 bases and J by 2 bases, and 4 bases separated the two germline ends. Looked up from germline, CDR1 is KGHSH and CDR2 is LQKENI. The CDR3 is 12 residues long.